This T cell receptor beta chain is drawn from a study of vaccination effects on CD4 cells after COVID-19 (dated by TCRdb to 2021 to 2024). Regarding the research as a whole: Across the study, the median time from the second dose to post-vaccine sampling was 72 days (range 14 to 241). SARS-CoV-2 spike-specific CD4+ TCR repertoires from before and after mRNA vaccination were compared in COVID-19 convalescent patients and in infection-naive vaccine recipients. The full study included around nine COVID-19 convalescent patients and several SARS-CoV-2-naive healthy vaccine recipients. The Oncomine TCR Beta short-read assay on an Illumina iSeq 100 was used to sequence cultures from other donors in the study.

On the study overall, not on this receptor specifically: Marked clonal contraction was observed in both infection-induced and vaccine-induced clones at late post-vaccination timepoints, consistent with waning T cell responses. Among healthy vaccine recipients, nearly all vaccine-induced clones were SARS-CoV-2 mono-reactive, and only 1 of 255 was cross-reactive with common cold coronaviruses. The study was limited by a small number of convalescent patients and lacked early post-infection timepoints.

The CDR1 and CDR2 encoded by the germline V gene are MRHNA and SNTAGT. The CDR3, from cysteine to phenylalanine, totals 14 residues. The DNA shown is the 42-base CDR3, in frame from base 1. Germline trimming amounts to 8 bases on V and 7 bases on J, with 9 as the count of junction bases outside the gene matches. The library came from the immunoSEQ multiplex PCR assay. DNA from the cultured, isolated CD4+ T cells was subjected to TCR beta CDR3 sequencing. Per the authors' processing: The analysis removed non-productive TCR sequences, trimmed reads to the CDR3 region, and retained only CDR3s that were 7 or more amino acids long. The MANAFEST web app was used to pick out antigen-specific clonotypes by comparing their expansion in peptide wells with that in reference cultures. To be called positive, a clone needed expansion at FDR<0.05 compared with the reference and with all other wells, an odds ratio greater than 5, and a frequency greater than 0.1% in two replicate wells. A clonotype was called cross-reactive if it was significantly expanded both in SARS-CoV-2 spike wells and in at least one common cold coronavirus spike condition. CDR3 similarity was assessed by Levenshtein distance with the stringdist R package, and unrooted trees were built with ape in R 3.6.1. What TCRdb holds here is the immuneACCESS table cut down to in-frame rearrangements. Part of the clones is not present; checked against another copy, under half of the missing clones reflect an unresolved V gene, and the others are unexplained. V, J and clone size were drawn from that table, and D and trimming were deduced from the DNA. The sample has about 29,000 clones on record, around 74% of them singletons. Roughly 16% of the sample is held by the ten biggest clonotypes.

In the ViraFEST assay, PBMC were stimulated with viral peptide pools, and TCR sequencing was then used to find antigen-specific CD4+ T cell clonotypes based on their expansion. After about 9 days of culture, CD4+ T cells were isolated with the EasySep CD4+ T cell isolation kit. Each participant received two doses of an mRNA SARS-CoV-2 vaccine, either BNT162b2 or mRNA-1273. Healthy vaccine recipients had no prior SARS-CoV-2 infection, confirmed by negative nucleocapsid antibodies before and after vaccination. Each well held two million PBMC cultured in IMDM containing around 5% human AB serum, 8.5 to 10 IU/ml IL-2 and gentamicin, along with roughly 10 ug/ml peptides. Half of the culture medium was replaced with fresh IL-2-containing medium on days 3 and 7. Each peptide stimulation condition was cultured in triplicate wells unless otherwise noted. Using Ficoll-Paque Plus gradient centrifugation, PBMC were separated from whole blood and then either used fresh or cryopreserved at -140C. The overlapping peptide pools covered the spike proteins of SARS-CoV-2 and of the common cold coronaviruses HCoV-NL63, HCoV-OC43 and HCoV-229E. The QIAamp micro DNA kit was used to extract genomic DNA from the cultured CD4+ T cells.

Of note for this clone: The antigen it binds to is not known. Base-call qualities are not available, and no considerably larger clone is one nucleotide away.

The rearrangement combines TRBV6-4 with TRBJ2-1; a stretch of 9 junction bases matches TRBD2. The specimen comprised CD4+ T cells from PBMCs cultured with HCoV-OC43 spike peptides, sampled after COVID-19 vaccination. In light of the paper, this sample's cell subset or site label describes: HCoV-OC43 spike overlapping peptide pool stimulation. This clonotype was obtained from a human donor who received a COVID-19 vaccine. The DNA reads TGTGCCAGCGCTAGCGGGATGCGCGGGAATGAGCAGTTCTTC. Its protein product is CASASGMRGNEQFF.